The 15 T cell receptor beta chains presented below share a single source sample, sequenced in a study of blood T cell repertoires in COVID-19. The repertoire was sequenced with immunoSEQ multiplex PCR; TCRdb's copy has only in-frame clones and lacks some. The repertoire consists of 25,000 to 35,000 clones, with around four fifths occurring once and the leading ten covering approximately 7.8%. The sequencing input was peripheral blood. The receptor source for this set is a woman aged 70-85 years with active or convalescent COVID-19.

This clone was counted only a few times. The chain recombines TRBV7-9 with TRBJ2-5; tentative D call: TRBD1 (6 bases). The CDR3 is 14 residues long. Germline V gene lookup returns CDR1 SEHNR and CDR2 FQNEAQ (reference sequence). V was clipped by 5 bases and J by 1 base, with 11 bases between them. The DNA of the CDR3 is TGTGCCAGCAGCCTTAGACAGGTCCAAGAGACCCAGTACTTC. As protein: CASSLRQVQETQYF.

The genes are TRBV2 and TRBJ1-1; no firm D call. V gave up 1 base and J gave up 4 bases, with 7 bases separating them. This CDR3 has 13 residues. Looked up from germline, CDR1 is SNHLY and CDR2 is FYNNEI. Here the CDR3 reads CASSEVEGTEAFF. Written as DNA, the CDR3 is TGTGCCAGCAGTGAAGTGGAGGGCACTGAAGCTTTCTTT.

CDR3 residues: CASSTRGTSGQSEQFF. Written as DNA, the CDR3 is TGTGCCAGCAGCACAAGGGGGACTAGCGGGCAGAGTGAGCAGTTCTTC. This chain links TRBV7-2 with TRBJ2-1; 12 bases agree with TRBD2. The CDR3 length is 16 residues. Trimming took 5 bases from V and 9 from J; bases not matched to a gene: 11. Germline V gene sequence: CDR1 SGHTA, CDR2 FQGNSA.

The chain links TRBV30 to TRBJ1-4; TRBD1 matches at 10 bases. Trimming took 0 bases from V and 5 from J; bases not matched to a gene: 9. The CDR3 contains 17 residues. In germline, CDR1 is GTSNPN, CDR2 SVGIG (reference sequence). CDR3 bases: TGTGCCTGGAGTGTAAAGACAGGGGGCTGGGGGAATGAAAAACTGTTTTTT. It specifies CAWSVKTGGWGNEKLFF.

The chain has TRBV6-5 and TRBJ2-3; possibly TRBD2 for D (7 bases). Germline V lookup: CDR1 MNHEY, CDR2 SVGAGI. The CDR3 has 15 residues. Trimming pared 6 bases from V and 2 bases from J, leaving 15 bases between. The CDR3 loop is CASRTAGAATDTQYF. The CDR3 bases are TGTGCCAGCAGAACTGCGGGGGCAGCCACAGATACGCAGTATTTT.

The V and J genes are TRBV24-1 and TRBJ1-5, with 10 bases matching TRBD1. The V gene's germline CDR1 is KGHDR and CDR2 SFDVKD. This CDR3 has 16 residues. Trimming cost V 5 bases and J 4 bases; bases outside gene matches: 7. The CDR3 spells CATSASGQGENQPQHF. The CDR3 bases are TGTGCCACCAGTGCCTCAGGACAGGGGGAAAATCAGCCCCAGCATTTT.

V and J are TRBV5-6 and TRBJ2-5; D remains unclear. The V gene lost 0 bases and the J gene lost 13 bases, with 13 bases spanning the gap. The CDR3 runs to 12 residues. Germline CDR1 reads SGHDT; CDR2 reads YYEEEE. This CDR3 is CASSLARGVVYF. For the CDR3, the DNA is TGTGCCAGCAGCTTGGCGCGTGGAGTGGTGTACTTC.

The CDR3 reads CASRPDSSPGYGYTF. The CDR3 bases are TGTGCCAGCAGGCCCGACAGCTCCCCGGGCTATGGCTACACCTTC. The chain recombines TRBV7-9 with TRBJ1-2; possible D gene TRBD1, 5 bases. The CDR3 is 15 amino acids. Germline values: CDR1 SEHNR, CDR2 FQNEAQ (reference sequence). Trimming took off 6 bases at V and 4 bases at J, with 18 bases between the two ends.

The rearrangement uses TRBV9 and TRBJ2-4; 8 nucleotides line up with TRBD2. Looked up from germline, CDR1 is SGDLS and CDR2 is YYNGEE. This CDR3 has 15 amino acids. J was trimmed by 8 bases and V by 0 bases; bases with no gene match: 7. This chain's CDR3 is CASSVVGGRGDIQYF. The CDR3 coding sequence is TGTGCCAGCAGCGTAGTAGGAGGGCGGGGGGACATTCAGTACTTC.

The chain employs TRBV7-3 and TRBJ2-5, with 11 bases identical to TRBD2. The J segment lost 4 bases and the V segment lost 2 bases, leaving 12 bases of the junction unmatched. The length of the CDR3 is 18 residues. The germline CDR1 and CDR2 sequences are SGHTA and FQGTGA. CDR3 protein: CASSLQGRLAGGSETQYF. CDR3 nucleotides: TGTGCCAGCAGCTTACAAGGCCGGCTAGCGGGGGGTTCAGAGACCCAGTACTTC.

The CDR3 DNA follows: TGTGCCAGCAGAAGAACGACACAGTCTTACGAGCAGTACTTC. Translated, it gives CASRRTTQSYEQYF. The chain combines TRBV6-5 with TRBJ2-7; no definite D call. The ends were cut back, 6 bases at V and 4 bases at J, with 16 bases in the middle. From germline, CDR1 is MNHEY and CDR2 SVGAGI. The CDR3 covers 14 residues.

The V call is TRBV6-1, the J call TRBJ2-5, with a tentative D call TRBD2 (7 bases). CDR1 is MNHNS and CDR2 is SASEGT in the germline V gene. CDR3 length: 14 amino acids. Trimming removed 3 bases at V and 3 bases at J, with 11 bases between. The DNA for the CDR3 is TGTGCCAGCAGTGAGGGGGGGGCAGAAGAGACCCAGTACTTC. It specifies CASSEGGAEETQYF.

V and J are TRBV5-1 and TRBJ2-2; the match to TRBD2 covers 7 bases. CDR1 SGHRS and CDR2 YFSETQ come from the germline V gene. J lost 3 bases, V lost 1 base, and 3 bases had no gene match. The CDR3 length is 15 residues. CDR3 sequence (DNA): TGCGCCAGCAGCTTGAGGGGAGGGCACACCGGGGAGCTGTTTTTT. The encoded protein is CASSLRGGHTGELFF.

The rearrangement uses TRBV16 and TRBJ2-1; D ambiguous. This CDR3 comprises 14 residues. V was shortened by 1 base and J by 7 bases, with 11 bases between the two germline ends. Germline V CDR1 and CDR2: KGHSY, FQNENV. CDR3 in DNA: TGTGCCAGCAGCCAATTCAGCGCCGGGAATGAGCAGTTCTTC. Amino acid sequence: CASSQFSAGNEQFF.

This chain joins TRBV7-3 and TRBJ1-3; D may be TRBD1 (6 bases). This CDR3 has 18 residues. Germline V CDR1 and CDR2: SGHTA, FQGTGA. Between the trimmed V and J ends, which lost 8 bases and 0 bases, there was a span of 23 bases. CDR3 residues: CASAYSKGRGFSGNTIYF. CDR3 in DNA: TGTGCCAGCGCCTACTCTAAGGGCAGGGGTTTCTCTGGAAACACCATATATTTT.